Shown below are 32 T cell receptor beta chains from a single sample sequenced in a study of regulatory T cells in long-lasting Graves disease. Specified time point: newly diagnosed GD, antithyroid drugs for less than 3 months. PBMC RNA served as the TCR library source. Assembly of TCR beta libraries relied on iRepertoire HTBI primers together with Arm-PCR of CDR3 regions. In TCRdb, the multiplex PCR reads were re-called with MiXCR into one record per CDR3 protein. The sample carries 400,000 to 500,000 distinct CDR3 sequences, about 15% recorded once. The sample was also reused in another study, on T cells in Graves' hyperthyroidism and ophthalmopathy.

The source material was peripheral blood mononuclear cells (PBMCs), sampled at new diagnosis, from a patient treated with antithyroid drugs. The receptors shown here come from a woman in her twenties or thirties with Graves disease.

This rearrangement joins TRBV4-2 to TRBJ2-3; D unclear. This CDR3 has 16 amino acids. V lost 2 bases and J lost 10, with 22 bases in between. Germline CDR1 is LGHNA and CDR2 is YNFKEQ. The CDR3 loop reads CASSQNTDVRFLAQYF. In nucleotides, the CDR3 is TGTGCCAGCAGCCAAAATACAGATGTCCGATTCCTAGCGCAGTATTTT.

The CDR3 DNA follows: TGCGCCAGCAGCTTGAGGTTGCGGGGACTAGCGAGTGAGACCCAGTACTTC. The encoded protein is CASSLRLRGLASETQYF. The chain joins TRBV5-1 to TRBJ2-5; TRBD2 aligns across 10 bases. There are 17 residues in the CDR3. Germline V lookup: CDR1 SGHRS, CDR2 YFSETQ. Trimming at V came to 1 base and at J to 5 bases, leaving 11 bases not matched to a gene. Combining the CDR3 with reference TRBV5-1 and TRBJ2-5 gives the whole variable domain KAGVTQTPRYLIKTRGQQVTLSCSPISGHRSVSWYQQTPGQGLQFLFEYFSETQRNKGNFPGRFSGRQFSNSRSEMNVSTLELGDSALYLCASSLRLRGLASETQYFGPGTRLLVL.

This clonotype was counted at least ten times. The chain has TRBV28 and TRBJ2-1; TRBD2 matches 7 bases. Germline loops: CDR1 MDHEN, CDR2 SYDVKM. The CDR3 length is 15 residues. Trimming at V came to 6 bases and at J to 6 bases, leaving 11 bases not matched to a gene. CDR3 in amino acids: CASSQGLEWSNEQFF. The CDR3 region has the DNA TGTGCCAGCAGCCAAGGACTAGAATGGTCCAATGAGCAGTTCTTC. Full variable domain (remainder filled in from reference TRBV28 and TRBJ2-1): DVKVTQSSRYLVKRTGEKVFLECVQDMDHENMFWYRQDPGLGLRLIYFSYDVKMKEKGDIPEGYSVSREKKERFSLILESASTNQTSMYLCASSQGLEWSNEQFFGPGTRLTVL.

This clonotype was observed many times. The V and J genes are TRBV7-9 and TRBJ2-1; TRBD1 matches at 10 bases. The CDR3 sequence is 16 residues long. Trimming cost V 4 bases and J 7 bases; bases outside gene matches: 10. Germline V gene lookup returns CDR1 SEHNR and CDR2 FQNEAQ (reference sequence). The CDR3 DNA sequence: TGTGCCAGCAGCTCAAGTCCGGGACAGGGGAAAAATGAGCAGTTCTTC. Residues: CASSSSPGQGKNEQFF.

The J gene is TRBJ1-6, the V gene TRBV6-4; TRBD1 matches 8 bases. Germline values: CDR1 MRHNA, CDR2 SNTAGT. This CDR3 is 21 amino acids long. V shed 5 bases and J 0 bases; nucleotides not matched to a gene: 18. CDR3 nucleotide sequence: TGTGCCAGCAGTTACCCCAGGGGGCAGCTTGGATCAAGCTCCTATAATTCACCCCTCCACTTT. Translating it yields CASSYPRGQLGSSSYNSPLHF.

The sample holds many counts of this clonotype. V gene TRBV24-1 combines with J gene TRBJ2-3; 8 nucleotides agree with TRBD2. This CDR3 is 15 amino acids long. The trim removed 6 bases at V and 2 bases at J, leaving 6 bases unmatched. In germline, CDR1 is KGHDR, CDR2 SFDVKD. The CDR3 nucleotides read TGTGCCACCAGTTCCAGCGGGAGATTCACAGATACGCAGTATTTT. This sequence encodes CATSSSGRFTDTQYF.

CDR3 sequence (DNA): TGTGCCAGCAGCTATAAACCGTCCACCGGGGAGCTGTTTTTT. Translating gives CASSYKPSTGELFF. The chain uses TRBV7-8 and TRBJ2-2; D ambiguous. Trimming shortened V by 4 bases and J by 4 bases, and 10 bases separated the two germline ends. The CDR3 has 14 residues. Germline V gene data show CDR1 as SGHVS and CDR2 as FQNEAQ.

This clonotype was seen a few times. The chain employs TRBV4-1 and TRBJ1-5; 10 bases map to TRBD1. V shed 0 bases and J 4 bases; nucleotides not matched to a gene: 3. CDR1 is MGHRA and CDR2 is YSYEKL in the germline V gene. The CDR3 runs to 16 residues. CDR3: CASSQEGQGGNQPQHF. CDR3 nucleotides: TGCGCCAGCAGCCAAGAAGGACAGGGGGGAAATCAGCCCCAGCATTTT.

The J gene is TRBJ1-5, the V gene TRBV7-9, with 9 bases lining up with TRBD1. Losses at the gene ends were 5 bases for V and 1 base for J; bases not matched to a gene: 6. Germline V lookup: CDR1 SEHNR, CDR2 FQNEAQ (reference sequence). The CDR3 loop spans 16 amino acids. The CDR3 nucleotides read TGTGCCAGCAGCCAAATCGGACAGGGGAGCAATCAGCCCCAGCATTTT. Translation: CASSQIGQGSNQPQHF.

In this sample, this clonotype turned up once. The chain carries TRBV20-1 and TRBJ2-7; 7 bases match TRBD2. This CDR3 contains 13 residues. Trimming at V came to 6 bases and at J to 6 bases, leaving 11 bases not matched to a gene. Germline V gene sequence: CDR1 DFQATT, CDR2 SNEGSKA (reference sequence). CDR3 sequence (DNA): TGCAGTGCCCAGCGGGATCAGGTATCCGAGCAGTACTTC. It yields the protein CSAQRDQVSEQYF.

This clonotype has only a few counts. The chain links TRBV3-2 to TRBJ2-1; no check of the table's D call, TRBD2, against the DNA was made. TRBV3-2 is listed as a pseudogene. The CDR3 sequence is 19 residues long. The CDR3 nucleotides are TGTGCCAGCAGCCGGGGACTAGCGGGATTACAAATCTCTTACAATGAGCAGTTCTTC. This codes for CASSRGLAGLQISYNEQFF.

This clonotype has at least ten counts. The chain has TRBV27 and TRBJ2-5; 10 nucleotides line up with TRBD2. The CDR3 is made up of 16 amino acids. Germline assignment: CDR1 MNHEY and CDR2 SMNVEV (reference sequence). J lost 4 bases, V lost 6 bases, and 11 bases had no gene match. The CDR3 coding sequence is TGTGCCAGCAGACCGAACCTAGCGGGAGAAGGAGAGACCCAGTACTTC. It is translated as CASRPNLAGEGETQYF.

This clonotype was counted a few times. CDR3 protein: CASKNPPSYEQYF. The DNA for the CDR3 is TGTGCCAGCAAAAACCCCCCCTCCTACGAGCAGTACTTC. The chain has TRBV6-2 or TRBV6-3 and TRBJ2-7; D gene ambiguous. The V gene lost 7 bases and the J gene lost 0 bases, with 10 bases spanning the gap. The CDR3 covers 13 residues. Germline V CDR1 and CDR2: MNHEY, SVGEGT.

The CDR3 DNA reads as TGTGCCAGCAGCTCCACTACAGGGGGCGAAGCTAACTATGGCTACACCTTC. Its protein product is CASSSTTGGEANYGYTF. This chain connects TRBV11-2 to TRBJ1-2, with 9 bases lining up with TRBD1. V dropped 4 bases and J dropped 0; count of bases not matched to a gene: 9. Looked up from germline, CDR1 is SGHAT and CDR2 is FQNNGV. This CDR3 is built from 17 residues.

This clonotype came up many times. The chain employs TRBV6-1 and TRBJ2-1; D is unclear. Per the germline V gene, CDR1 is MNHNS and CDR2 is SASEGT. V gave up 5 bases and J gave up 3 bases, with 8 bases separating them. The CDR3 consists of 13 residues. CDR3 sequence (DNA): TGTGCCAGCAGTATTAGTTACTACAATGAGCAGTTCTTC. It specifies CASSISYYNEQFF.

This clonotype was counted once. This chain links TRBV20-1 with TRBJ2-2, with D tentatively TRBD2 (7 bases). The germline gives CDR1 DFQATT, CDR2 SNEGSKA (reference sequence). The CDR3 loop spans 16 amino acids. V was shortened by 6 bases and J by 2 bases, with 19 bases between the two germline ends. CDR3 residues: CSAGGGGPGNTGELFF. In DNA form, the CDR3 reads TGCAGTGCCGGAGGGGGAGGGCCTGGTAACACCGGGGAGCTGTTTTTT.

This clonotype was counted a few times. The chain uses TRBV29-1 and TRBJ2-1; 9 nucleotides match TRBD2. There are 13 residues in the CDR3. Germline V gene lookup returns CDR1 SQVTM and CDR2 ANQGSEA. The V gene end was trimmed by 5 bases and the J gene end by 3 bases; junction bases not matched to a gene: 2. The CDR3 DNA follows: TGCAGCGTTCTTAGCGGGAGCTACAATGAGCAGTTCTTC. It encodes CSVLSGSYNEQFF.

This clonotype was detected ten times or more. The chain uses TRBV10-2 and TRBJ2-7; TRBD2 agrees at 12 bases. In germline, CDR1 is WSHSY, CDR2 SAAADI. The ends lost 4 bases at V and 6 bases at J; junction bases unmatched: 7. The CDR3 consists of 15 residues. The chain's CDR3 is CASSARLAGVPEQYF. The CDR3 DNA is TGCGCCAGCAGTGCCCGACTAGCGGGAGTTCCCGAGCAGTACTTC.

This clonotype was seen repeatedly, ten times or more. The V gene is TRBV28, the J gene TRBJ1-1; D is ambiguous. The V gene lost 8 bases and the J gene lost 1 base, with 8 bases spanning the gap. Germline assignment: CDR1 MDHEN and CDR2 SYDVKM. The CDR3 has 12 amino acids. The CDR3 bases are TGTGCCAGCCTCGGAGCGAACACTGAAGCTTTCTTT. This translates into CASLGANTEAFF.

The chain uses TRBV7-9 and TRBJ2-5; perhaps TRBD1 as D (6 bases). CDR3 length: 15 amino acids. CDR1 is SEHNR and CDR2 is FQNEAQ in the germline V gene (reference sequence). V was cut by 5 bases and J by 7 bases, with 20 bases left in between. This CDR3 is CASSPVPAGAGTQYF. As DNA, the CDR3 is TGTGCCAGCAGCCCCGTCCCGGCAGGGGCAGGGACCCAGTACTTC.

Points on this clonotype: A far larger clone is just one base off, so this is likely a read error. The chain recombines TRBV28 with TRBJ2-5; 7 positions match TRBD1. CDR3 length equals 21 residues. The germline CDR1 and CDR2 sequences are MDHEN and SYDVKM. J lost 11 bases, V lost 3 bases, and 33 bases had no gene match. CDR3 DNA: TGTGCCAGCAGTTTTGCGTACAATTGGGACAGACGGGTAATATCCTACAATGAGCAGTACTTC. This translates into CASSFAYNWDRRVISYNEQYF. The whole variable domain, remainder taken from reference TRBV28 and TRBJ2-5, is DVKVTQSSRYLVKRTGEKVFLECVQDMDHENMFWYRQDPGLGLRLIYFSYDVKMKEKGDIPEGYSVSREKKERFSLILESASTNQTSMYLCASSFAYNWDRRVISYNEQYFGPGTRLLVL.

This clonotype was counted at least ten times. J is TRBJ2-7 and V is TRBV7-8, with TRBD1 matching 9 bases. Per the germline V gene, CDR1 is SGHVS and CDR2 is FQNEAQ. The CDR3 is made up of 15 amino acids. The J segment lost 3 bases and the V segment lost 6 bases, leaving 9 bases of the junction unmatched. The CDR3 coding sequence is TGTGCCAGCAGAATAGCACCGGGACAGGGCTACGAGCAGTACTTC. Translated: CASRIAPGQGYEQYF.

This chain uses TRBV12-3 or TRBV12-4 with TRBJ1-5; weak D call: TRBD1 (6 bases). This CDR3 is 16 amino acids long. Trimming removed 3 bases from V and 0 bases from J, with 12 bases in between. This CDR3 is CASSFWGHSSNQPQHF. The CDR3 nucleotides are TGTGCCAGCAGTTTTTGGGGGCACAGTAGCAATCAGCCCCAGCATTTT.

The chain uses TRBV6-2 or TRBV6-3 and TRBJ1-1; D call uncertain. Germline CDR1 reads MNHEY; CDR2 reads SVGEGT. The CDR3 loop spans 13 amino acids. Trimming removed 5 bases at V and 5 bases at J, with 12 bases between. The CDR3 sequence: CASSLLVETEAFF. The DNA of the CDR3 is TGTGCCAGCAGTCTACTGGTAGAGACTGAAGCTTTCTTT.

This clonotype was recorded at least ten times. The J gene is TRBJ2-7, the V gene TRBV5-1; no reliable D call. The CDR3 spans 16 residues. The germline CDR1 and CDR2 sequences are SGHRS and YFSETQ. The V and J ends lost 0 bases and 2 bases respectively, with 15 bases between them. In DNA form, the CDR3 reads TGCGCCAGCAGCTTGGCGGCCCTGGGCGGCGCCTACGAGCAGTACTTC. This translates into CASSLAALGGAYEQYF.

Many counts were recorded for this clonotype. This rearrangement joins TRBV12-3 or TRBV12-4 to TRBJ1-6; 10 bases fit TRBD1. This CDR3 has 16 amino acids. V trimming: 8 bases; J trimming: 7 bases; junction bases outside the gene matches: 11. The CDR3 protein is CASRRTTGGWNSPLHF. In DNA, the CDR3 is TGTGCCAGCCGCCGTACGACAGGGGGCTGGAATTCACCCCTCCACTTT.

This clonotype was found many times. Relative to the germline gene, one junction end is altered; a read error may explain this. The rearrangement uses TRBV5-1 and TRBJ1-1, with 9 bases that match TRBD1. Germline V gene data show CDR1 as SGHRS and CDR2 as YFSETQ. The CDR3 totals 14 residues. The CDR3 bases are TGTGCCAGCAGTCCGGGACAGGGAAGGACTGAAGCTTTCTTT. This translates into CASSPGQGRTEAFF. Together with reference TRBV5-1 and TRBJ1-1, the CDR3 gives the full variable domain: KAGVTQTPRYLIKTRGQQVTLSCSPISGHRSVSWYQQTPGQGLQFLFEYFSETQRNKGNFPGRFSGRQFSNSRSEMNVSTLELGDSALYLCASSPGQGRTEAFFGQGTRLTVV.

This chain links TRBV20-1 with TRBJ2-1; 7 bases line up with TRBD2. The germline V gene encodes CDR1 DFQATT and CDR2 SNEGSKA (reference sequence). V dropped 0 bases and J dropped 7; count of bases not matched to a gene: 9. The CDR3 has 15 residues. The CDR3: CSARDRRTSQNEQFF. As DNA, the CDR3 is TGCAGTGCTAGAGATCGCCGGACTAGTCAAAATGAGCAGTTCTTC.

The sample holds many counts of this clonotype. This chain connects TRBV5-4 to TRBJ1-1, with D tentatively TRBD1 (5 bases). The V end lost 4 bases, the J end lost 7 bases, and 23 bases lay between the germline ends. This CDR3 has 16 residues. In germline, CDR1 is SGHNT, CDR2 YYREEE (reference sequence). CDR3 region: CASSPPVGQGYSEAFF. The CDR3 bases are TGTGCCAGCAGCCCCCCCGTGGGGCAGGGATATAGTGAAGCTTTCTTT.

This clonotype was seen ten or more times. The chain is built from TRBV12-3 or TRBV12-4 and TRBJ1-1, with D perhaps TRBD1 (5 bases). CDR3 size: 15 residues. Deletions cut 5 bases from V and 6 bases from J, with 19 bases between. CDR3 DNA: TGTGCCAGCAGTCTAACCCCGGGACGCAGGTCTGAAGCTTTCTTT. Translating gives CASSLTPGRRSEAFF.

V gene TRBV6-5 combines with J gene TRBJ1-4; D is ambiguous. The V gene lost 2 bases and the J gene lost 4 bases, with 11 bases spanning the gap. Germline CDR1 and CDR2: MNHEY and SVGAGI. The CDR3 runs to 15 residues. The CDR3 bases are TGTGCCAGCAGTTACCTTGGACGGATTAATGAAAAACTGTTTTTT. It encodes CASSYLGRINEKLFF.

This clonotype was detected ten times or more. This chain connects TRBV2 to TRBJ1-5; tentative D call: TRBD1 (5 bases). Germline V CDR1 and CDR2: SNHLY, FYNNEI. The CDR3 runs to 15 residues. Trimming pared 2 bases from V and 6 bases from J, leaving 14 bases between. CDR3 in DNA: TGTGCCAGCAGTGAAAGCAGGACCGGGGGTCAGCCCCAGCATTTT. Translated, it gives CASSESRTGGQPQHF.